This entry lists 25 T cell receptor beta chains sequenced from one sample in a study of neoadjuvant anti-PD-1 for oral cavity cancer. TCRdb's table, derived via immunoSEQ multiplex PCR, lists solely in-frame clones and lacks some. The sample lists some 15,000 clones; around three quarters were seen once. The time point here: after neoadjuvant nivolumab, at surgical resection. The sample here was PBMCs, taken after nivolumab (anti-PD-1) treatment. Receptors originate from a person aged 40 to 85 with oral cavity squamous cell carcinoma.

The chain links TRBV15 to TRBJ2-7, with D possibly being TRBD2 (5 bases). V was cut by 4 bases and J by 2 bases, with 15 bases left in between. The CDR3 contains 15 residues. Germline assignment: CDR1 LNHNV and CDR2 YYDKDF (reference sequence). In nucleotides, the CDR3 is TGTGCCACCAGCACGGGTTCGACGGGAACCTACGAGCAGTACTTC. Its protein is CATSTGSTGTYEQYF.

This clone was seen a single time. The chain recombines TRBV16 with TRBJ2-7; D gene ambiguous. Germline V lookup: CDR1 KGHSY, CDR2 FQNENV. The CDR3 totals 11 residues. V gave up 4 bases and J gave up 7 bases, with 8 bases separating them. CDR3 sequence reads: CASSPSFEQYF. DNA of the CDR3: TGTGCCAGCAGCCCTTCGTTTGAGCAGTACTTC. Using reference TRBV16 and TRBJ2-7 for the parts outside the CDR3, the full variable domain is GEEVAQTPKHLVRGEGQKAKLYCAPIKGHSYVFWYQQVLKNEFKFLISFQNENVFDETGMPKERFSAKCLPNSPCSLEIQATKLEDSAVYFCASSPSFEQYFGPGTRLTVT.

The gene calls are TRBV6-1 and TRBJ1-5, with a possible D match to TRBD1 (5 bases). The CDR3 is 17 residues long. Germline V lookup: CDR1 MNHNS, CDR2 SASEGT. The V end was cut by 4 bases, the J end by 0 bases, with 16 bases between. DNA for the CDR3: TGTGCCAGCAGTGCCCTTGGGGGACGAAATAGCAATCAGCCCCAGCATTTT. This encodes CASSALGGRNSNQPQHF.

V gene TRBV2 combines with J gene TRBJ1-2, with TRBD1 matching 8 bases. Germline trimming cut 6 bases from V and 8 bases from J; bases unmatched to any gene: 8. The length of the CDR3 is 13 residues. Per the germline V gene, CDR1 is SNHLY and CDR2 is FYNNEI. The CDR3 protein is CASSLDRARGYTF. For the CDR3, the DNA is TGTGCCAGCAGCCTGGACAGGGCACGAGGCTACACCTTC.

V is TRBV5-1 and J is TRBJ2-7; 10 positions match TRBD2. Germline loops: CDR1 SGHRS, CDR2 YFSETQ. V was clipped by 2 bases and J by 4 bases; unmatched bases: 15. The CDR3 is made up of 18 amino acids. The CDR3 loop is CASSFPEREGSSQYEQYF. CDR3 coding DNA: TGCGCCAGCAGCTTCCCAGAGCGGGAGGGCTCTTCCCAATACGAGCAGTACTTC.

This sequence joins TRBV28 and TRBJ2-2; weak D call: TRBD2 (6 bases). CDR1 MDHEN and CDR2 SYDVKM come from the germline V gene. Trimming took 4 bases from V and 5 from J, leaving 17 bases between them. This CDR3 region has 16 residues. CDR3 protein: CASSSWAWGETGELFF. For the CDR3, the DNA is TGTGCCAGCAGTTCCTGGGCCTGGGGGGAAACCGGGGAGCTGTTTTTT.

The chain has TRBV10-1 and TRBJ2-3; D ambiguous. Germline V gives CDR1 WNHNN, CDR2 SYGVQD (reference sequence). This CDR3 is 14 amino acids long. V was cut by 1 base and J by 4 bases, with 9 bases left in between. In nucleotides, the CDR3 is TGCGCCAGCAGTGAGTTTGGTCTGGCAGATACGCAGTATTTT. Translating it yields CASSEFGLADTQYF.

In this sample, this clone turned up a few times. The genes are TRBV10-3 and TRBJ2-1; 8 bases align to TRBD1. The V and J ends lost 4 bases and 0 bases, in that order; junction bases with no gene match: 2. This CDR3 comprises 15 residues. Germline CDR1 and CDR2: ENHRY and SYGVKD. The CDR3 DNA reads as TGTGCCATCAGTGGTGACAGGGGCTCCTACAATGAGCAGTTCTTC. Translating it yields CAISGDRGSYNEQFF.

As DNA, the CDR3 is TGCGCCAGCAGCCTGGGAGTGAACACTGAAGCTTTCTTT. It encodes CASSLGVNTEAFF. The chain links TRBV5-1 to TRBJ1-1; D remains unclear. CDR1 SGHRS and CDR2 YFSETQ come from the germline V gene. The V gene lost 4 bases and the J gene lost 0 bases, with 7 bases spanning the gap. The CDR3 totals 13 residues. The whole variable domain, remainder taken from reference TRBV5-1 and TRBJ1-1, is KAGVTQTPRYLIKTRGQQVTLSCSPISGHRSVSWYQQTPGQGLQFLFEYFSETQRNKGNFPGRFSGRQFSNSRSEMNVSTLELGDSALYLCASSLGVNTEAFFGQGTRLTVV.

The rearrangement links TRBV10-2 to TRBJ2-3; the D gene could be TRBD1 or TRBD2 (6 bases each). In germline, CDR1 is WSHSY, CDR2 SAAADI. The CDR3 is 13 residues long. Trimming cost V 7 bases and J 4 bases, with 12 bases left between them. The CDR3 DNA is TGCGCCAGCACTCGGGGGCAAGCAGATACGCAGTATTTT. Translation: CASTRGQADTQYF.

This clone was picked up a small number of times. The genes are TRBV7-3 and TRBJ2-2; 11 nucleotides match TRBD2. Germline values: CDR1 SGHTA, CDR2 FQGTGA. With V trimmed by 5 bases and J by 1 base, 6 bases remained unmatched. The CDR3 totals 17 residues. CDR3 protein: CASSERGTSGNTGELFF. DNA for the CDR3: TGTGCCAGCAGCGAAAGGGGGACTAGCGGGAACACCGGGGAGCTGTTTTTT.

The chain recombines TRBV6-1 with TRBJ1-2, with D hard to call. Germline CDR1 MNHNS, CDR2 SASEGT. This CDR3 comprises 15 residues. Trimming removed 6 bases at V and 2 bases at J, with 16 bases between. The CDR3: CASRAEGRGNYGYTF. The CDR3 nucleotides read TGTGCCAGCAGGGCCGAAGGACGGGGAAACTATGGCTACACCTTC.

The chain carries TRBV2 and TRBJ2-7, with unresolved D. The CDR3 is made up of 12 amino acids. V gave up 0 bases and J gave up 4 bases, with 4 bases separating them. Germline assignment: CDR1 SNHLY and CDR2 FYNNEI. In DNA, the CDR3 is TGTGCCAGCAGTGAAGCCGGATACGAGCAGTACTTC. It codes for CASSEAGYEQYF.

This clone was recorded a few times. The V call is TRBV30, the J call TRBJ1-5; D not certain. CDR1 GTSNPN and CDR2 SVGIG come from the germline V gene (reference sequence). Trimming removed 5 bases at V and 7 bases at J, with 18 bases between. This CDR3 is built from 14 residues. The CDR3, as DNA: TGTGCCTGGTCCCTCGATAGAGGGTTGCAGCCCCAGCATTTT. As protein: CAWSLDRGLQPQHF.

The table lists this clone with a count of one. The V and J genes are TRBV9 and TRBJ2-1; 11 nucleotides agree with TRBD2. Germline lookup yields CDR1 SGDLS and CDR2 YYNGEE. The V segment lost 4 bases and the J segment 9 bases; nucleotides outside the gene matches: 6. The CDR3 is 14 amino acids. Written as DNA, the CDR3 is TGTGCCAGCAGCTTTAGCGGGAGGGGGGGTGAGCAGTTCTTC. It encodes CASSFSGRGGEQFF.

This chain connects TRBV5-6 to TRBJ1-6, with 7 bases lining up with TRBD1. Unmatched junction bases numbered 10, after V lost 4 bases and J lost 9 bases. The CDR3 is 15 amino acids. CDR1 and CDR2 (germline): SGHDT, YYEEEE. The CDR3 loop is CASSTRDSQSSPLHF. In DNA, the CDR3 is TGTGCCAGCAGCACCCGGGACAGCCAAAGTTCACCCCTCCACTTT.

The rearrangement uses TRBV6-1 and TRBJ1-2; maybe TRBD1 (6 bases). V was shortened by 2 bases and J by 4 bases, with 17 bases between the two germline ends. CDR1 MNHNS and CDR2 SASEGT come from the germline V gene. CDR3 length equals 16 residues. In DNA, the CDR3 is TGTGCCAGCAGTGAAAGAGGTCAGGGGCAAGGCTATGGCTACACCTTC. It yields the protein CASSERGQGQGYGYTF.

This chain links TRBV4-1 with TRBJ2-7; 15 positions agree with TRBD2. The CDR3 sequence is 17 residues long. The V segment lost 7 bases and the J segment 2 bases; nucleotides outside the gene matches: 9. Germline assignment: CDR1 MGHRA and CDR2 YSYEKL. The CDR3 loop reads CASTPGLAGGRTYEQYF. Here the CDR3 DNA reads TGCGCCAGCACACCAGGACTAGCGGGAGGGAGAACCTACGAGCAGTACTTC.

V usage is TRBV7-6 and J usage is TRBJ2-3; the D is unclear. Trimming shortened V by 8 bases and J by 3 bases, and 9 bases separated the two germline ends. Germline V gene lookup returns CDR1 SGHVS and CDR2 FNYEAQ. The CDR3 covers 12 residues. The DNA of the CDR3 is TGTGCCAGCTCTCTTTATACAGATACGCAGTATTTT. It codes for CASSLYTDTQYF.

The chain uses TRBV4-1 and TRBJ2-3, with D possibly being TRBD2 (6 bases). The V gene's germline CDR1 is MGHRA and CDR2 YSYEKL. Trimming left V 1 base short and J 0 bases short, with 11 bases between. This CDR3 spans 16 amino acids. CDR3 protein: CASSQGNSGSTDTQYF. The CDR3 DNA follows: TGCGCCAGCAGCCAAGGAAATAGCGGAAGCACAGATACGCAGTATTTT.

This clone was seen only a few times. The chain couples TRBV5-1 to TRBJ1-2; D is possibly TRBD1 (6 bases). The CDR3 has 14 residues. Trimming shortened V by 4 bases and J by 1 base, and 11 bases separated the two germline ends. Germline lookup yields CDR1 SGHRS and CDR2 YFSETQ. CDR3 nucleotide sequence: TGCGCCAGCAGCCCCAGGACAGTTAACTATGGCTACACCTTC. This encodes CASSPRTVNYGYTF.

This chain connects TRBV6-1 to TRBJ2-5; the D is unclear. Germline CDR1 and CDR2: MNHNS and SASEGT. The CDR3 sequence is 13 residues long. Trimming cost V 1 base and J 5 bases, with 8 bases left between them. CDR3 sequence reads: CASSEVSTETQYF. As DNA, the CDR3 is TGTGCCAGCAGTGAAGTGTCTACGGAGACCCAGTACTTC.

This clone was picked up a small number of times. The chain has TRBV2 and TRBJ2-6, with a possible D match to TRBD2 (6 bases). Looked up from germline, CDR1 is SNHLY and CDR2 is FYNNEI. Trimming stripped 3 bases from V and 0 bases from J, with 12 bases between. The CDR3 is 17 amino acids. This CDR3 is CASSDRRDFSGANVLTF. CDR3 sequence (DNA): TGTGCCAGCAGTGATCGGCGGGACTTCTCTGGGGCCAACGTCCTGACTTTC.

The chain has TRBV6-5 and TRBJ1-1; D uncertain. Germline V gene sequence: CDR1 MNHEY, CDR2 SVGAGI. V dropped 5 bases and J dropped 4 bases, with 11 bases sitting between them. This CDR3 has 13 residues. The CDR3 region is CASSPWKGTEAFF. The CDR3 nucleotides read TGTGCCAGCAGTCCCTGGAAGGGCACTGAAGCTTTCTTT.

A few counts support this clone. The chain has TRBV30 and TRBJ2-7; D is ambiguous. This CDR3 is 11 amino acids long. CDR1 is GTSNPN, CDR2 SVGIG, per germline (reference sequence). Trimming removed 0 bases from V and 3 bases from J, with 3 bases in between. The CDR3 DNA sequence: TGTGCCTGGAGTGTACTCTACGAGCAGTACTTC. Its translation: CAWSVLYEQYF.